The clone carrying this T cell receptor (beta chain) showed up many times. This entry is derived from a study of regulatory T cells in long-lasting Graves disease. Time point defined: newly diagnosed GD, antithyroid drugs for less than 3 months. With RNA extracted from PBMCs as input, the TCR library was made. A blood draw put around 9.3 milliliters of peripheral blood into EDTA tubes. To make TCR beta libraries, researchers used iRepertoire HTBI primers and Arm-PCR of CDR3 regions. TCRdb re-derived calls from the multiplex PCR reads in MiXCR, one entry per CDR3 protein. The table shows 400,000 to 650,000 distinct CDR3 sequences, with 15% to 20% occurring only once. V lost 4 bases, J lost 0 bases, and 12 bases stayed unmatched. The CDR3 consists of 17 residues. The germline V gene encodes CDR1 DFQATT and CDR2 SNEGSKA (reference sequence). This same sample was also part of a study on T cells in Graves' hyperthyroidism and ophthalmopathy. That work adds: Among thyroid clonotypes expanded above 0.001, most also appeared in blood.

This chain connects TRBV20-1 to TRBJ2-1; 7 bases are a match to TRBD2. The clonotype was recovered from a woman between 40 and 65 years old with Graves disease. The source was peripheral blood mononuclear cells (PBMCs), collected at new diagnosis, from a patient treated with antithyroid drugs. The CDR3 spells CSATGLARGFSYNEQFF. CDR3 sequence (DNA): TGCAGTGCTACGGGACTTGCGCGGGGGTTCTCCTACAATGAGCAGTTCTTC.